The clone carrying this TCR beta chain was seen more than once but under ten times. This entry is derived from a study of early T cells in non-severe SARS-CoV-2 infection. Study information: The sequenced material was bulk RNA from unsorted whole blood, and its chains were unpaired.

V lost 6 bases and J lost 6, with 20 bases in between. Germline loops: CDR1 MDHEN, CDR2 SYDVKM. The CDR3 contains 15 residues. Molecules of cDNA were individually given unique molecular identifiers that were attached to them. TCRdb ran MiXCR on the 5' RACE reads and lists one entry per CDR3 protein. The sample contains around 58,000 distinct CDR3 sequences, about 7.6% of which appear only once. This rearrangement joins TRBV28 to TRBJ1-1, with no clear D. This TCR came from an adult who was a healthcare worker with PCR-confirmed SARS-CoV-2 infection or an uninfected control (not recorded which). The specimen comprised whole blood, sampled at baseline. DNA for the CDR3: TGTGCCAGCAGACCCGGATCGGTGGTGGTTTCTGAAGCTTTCTTT. Its translation: CASRPGSVVVSEAFF. Using reference TRBV28 and TRBJ1-1 for the parts outside the CDR3, the full variable domain is DVKVTQSSRYLVKRTGEKVFLECVQDMDHENMFWYRQDPGLGLRLIYFSYDVKMKEKGDIPEGYSVSREKKERFSLILESASTNQTSMYLCASRPGSVVVSEAFFGQGTRLTVV.